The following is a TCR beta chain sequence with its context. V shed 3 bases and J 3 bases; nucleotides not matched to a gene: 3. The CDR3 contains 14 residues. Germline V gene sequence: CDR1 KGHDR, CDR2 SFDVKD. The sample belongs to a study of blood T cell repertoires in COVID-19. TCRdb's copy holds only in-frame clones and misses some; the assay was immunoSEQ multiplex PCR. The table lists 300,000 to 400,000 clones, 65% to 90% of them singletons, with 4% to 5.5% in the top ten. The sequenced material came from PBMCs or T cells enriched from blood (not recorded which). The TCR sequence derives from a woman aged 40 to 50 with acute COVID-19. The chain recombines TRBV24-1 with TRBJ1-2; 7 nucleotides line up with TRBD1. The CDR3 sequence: CATSDTTGDYGYTF. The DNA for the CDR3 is TGTGCCACCAGTGATACTACAGGGGACTATGGCTACACCTTC.